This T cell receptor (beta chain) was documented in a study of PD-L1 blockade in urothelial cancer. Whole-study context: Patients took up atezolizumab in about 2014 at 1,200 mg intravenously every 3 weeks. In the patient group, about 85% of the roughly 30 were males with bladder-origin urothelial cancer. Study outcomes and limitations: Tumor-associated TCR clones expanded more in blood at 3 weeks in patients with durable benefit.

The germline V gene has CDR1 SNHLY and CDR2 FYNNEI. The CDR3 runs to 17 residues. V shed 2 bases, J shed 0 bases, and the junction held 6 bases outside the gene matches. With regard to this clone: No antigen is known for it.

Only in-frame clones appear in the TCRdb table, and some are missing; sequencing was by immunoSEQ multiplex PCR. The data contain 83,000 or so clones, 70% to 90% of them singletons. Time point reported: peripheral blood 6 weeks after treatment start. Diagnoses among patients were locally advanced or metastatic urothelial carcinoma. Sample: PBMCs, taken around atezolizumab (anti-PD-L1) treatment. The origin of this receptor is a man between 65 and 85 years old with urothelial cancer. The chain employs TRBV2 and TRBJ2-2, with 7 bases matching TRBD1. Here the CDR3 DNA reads TGTGCCAGCAGTGAAATCGGGCAGGGGGCGAACACCGGGGAGCTGTTTTTT. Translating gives CASSEIGQGANTGELFF.